A selection of T cell receptor beta chains follows, all from one sample in a study of Graves' ophthalmopathy and Graves' hyperthyroidism. TCRdb passed the multiplex PCR reads through MiXCR, listing each CDR3 protein once. This repertoire shows roughly 1.1 million distinct CDR3 sequences, approximately 35% found once; its top ten account for around 10%. The specimen sequenced was peripheral blood or thyroid tissue (not recorded which). Source of these receptors: an adult man with Graves' hyperthyroidism. Each CDR3 is given with its conserved first and last residue. D genes are given only for firm matches. Clone size is not always given. Where it is, it says once, few, many or a class for expanded clones.

V gene: TRBV12-3/TRBV12-4; CDR3 length: 15; clone size: many; J gene: TRBJ1-3; D gene: TRBD1; CDR3 DNA: TGTGCCAGCAGTCCACGGACAGGGTCTGGAAACACCATATATTTT; CDR3 protein: CASSPRTGSGNTIYF
V gene: TRBV2; CDR3 length: 14; clone size: many; J gene: TRBJ2-2; D gene: .; CDR3 DNA: TGTGCCAGTTGTCTAGACCGTGACACCGGGGAGCTGTTTTTT; CDR3 protein: CASCLDRDTGELFF
V gene: TRBV6-5; CDR3 length: 15; clone size: .; J gene: TRBJ2-7; D gene: TRBD2; CDR3 DNA: TGTGCCAGCACCCTAAGGGGACTAGCGGGAGTAGAGCAGTACTTC; CDR3 protein: CASTLRGLAGVEQYF
V gene: TRBV7-9; CDR3 length: 15; clone size: many; J gene: TRBJ1-4; D gene: .; CDR3 DNA: TGTGCCAGCAGCCCGCCGCGGGGGCAGGGAGAAAAACTGTTTTTT; CDR3 protein: CASSPPRGQGEKLFF
V gene: TRBV9; CDR3 length: 15; clone size: few; J gene: TRBJ1-6; D gene: TRBD1; CDR3 DNA: TGTGCCAGCAGCGAGACAGGGGTGGAACATTCACCCCTCCACTTT; CDR3 protein: CASSETGVEHSPLHF
V gene: TRBV10-3; CDR3 length: 14; clone size: .; J gene: TRBJ2-5; D gene: TRBD2; CDR3 DNA: TGTGCCAGCAGTGAAGCGGGAGCTCAAGAGACCCAGTACTTC; CDR3 protein: CASSEAGAQETQYF
V gene: TRBV7-9; CDR3 length: 14; clone size: many; J gene: TRBJ2-2; D gene: TRBD1; CDR3 DNA: TGTGCCAGCAGCTCGGGACAGTTCACCGGGGAGCTGTTTTTT; CDR3 protein: CASSSGQFTGELFF
V gene: TRBV7-9; CDR3 length: 14; clone size: .; J gene: TRBJ2-2; D gene: .; CDR3 DNA: TGTGCCAGCAGCTTTCTGCAGGGTCCCGGGGAGCTGTTTTTT; CDR3 protein: CASSFLQGPGELFF
V gene: TRBV9; CDR3 length: 14; clone size: many; J gene: TRBJ1-3; D gene: .; CDR3 DNA: TGTGCCAGCAGCCCGGGGACGATTGGAAACACCATATATTTT; CDR3 protein: CASSPGTIGNTIYF
V gene: TRBV10-3; CDR3 length: 17; clone size: few; J gene: TRBJ1-2; D gene: .; CDR3 DNA: TGTGCCATCAGTGAGTCTGGGGGGGCCCGCCTACCGGGAGGCTACACCTTC; CDR3 protein: CAISESGGARLPGGYTF
V gene: TRBV12-3/TRBV12-4; CDR3 length: 15; clone size: .; J gene: TRBJ1-1; D gene: .; CDR3 DNA: TGTGCCAGCAGTCCCCGGTGGGGGATGAACACTGAAGCTTCCTTT; CDR3 protein: CASSPRWGMNTEASF
V gene: TRBV7-8; CDR3 length: 14; clone size: few; J gene: TRBJ2-7; D gene: .; CDR3 DNA: TGTGCCAGCAGCTTCGGGAACGGCCCATACGAGCAGTACTTC; CDR3 protein: CASSFGNGPYEQYF
V gene: TRBV9; CDR3 length: 15; clone size: many; J gene: TRBJ1-6; D gene: .; CDR3 DNA: TGTGCCAGCAGCGTAGCTCCCAGATCTCATTCACCCCTCCACTTT; CDR3 protein: CASSVAPRSHSPLHF
V gene: TRBV6-5; CDR3 length: 16; clone size: .; J gene: TRBJ1-6; D gene: .; CDR3 DNA: TGTGCCAGCAGTTACTCCCGGGGGGCACTGCGGTCACCCCTCCACTTT; CDR3 protein: CASSYSRGALRSPLHF
V gene: TRBV7-9; CDR3 length: 13; clone size: many; J gene: TRBJ2-7; D gene: TRBD2; CDR3 DNA: TGTGCCAGCAGTCCGGGGGGGCGTTATGAGCAGTACTTC; CDR3 protein: CASSPGGRYEQYF
V gene: TRBV7-9; CDR3 length: 15; clone size: .; J gene: TRBJ1-2; D gene: TRBD1; CDR3 DNA: TGTGCCAGCACTCCCGGGACAGGGGAAGACTATGGCTACACCTTC; CDR3 protein: CASTPGTGEDYGYTF
V gene: TRBV5-1; CDR3 length: 13; clone size: many; J gene: TRBJ2-7; D gene: TRBD1; CDR3 DNA: TGCGCCAGCAGCTCGGGACAGGGCGACGAGCAGTACTTC; CDR3 protein: CASSSGQGDEQYF
V gene: TRBV7-9; CDR3 length: 14; clone size: few; J gene: TRBJ1-1; D gene: .; CDR3 DNA: TGTGCCAGCAGTTTGCCAGGGGTTTACACTGAAGCTTTCTTT; CDR3 protein: CASSLPGVYTEAFF
V gene: TRBV7-8; CDR3 length: 13; clone size: many; J gene: TRBJ2-7; D gene: .; CDR3 DNA: TGTGCCAGCAGCTTAGGCCGAACGGACGAGCAGTACTTC; CDR3 protein: CASSLGRTDEQYF
V gene: TRBV10-3; CDR3 length: 17; clone size: few; J gene: TRBJ2-6; D gene: .; CDR3 DNA: TGTGCCAGCAGTTACAGGCAGGGTGGCTCTGGGGCCAACGTCCTGACTTTC; CDR3 protein: CASSYRQGGSGANVLTF
V gene: TRBV15; CDR3 length: 17; clone size: .; J gene: TRBJ2-4; D gene: TRBD1; CDR3 DNA: TGTGCCACCAGCAGATACAGGGGGCGCCAAGCCAAAAACATTCAGTACTTC; CDR3 protein: CATSRYRGRQAKNIQYF
V gene: TRBV10-3; CDR3 length: 11; clone size: .; J gene: TRBJ1-5; D gene: .; CDR3 DNA: TGTGCCATCAGTGATGGCAGGCCCCAGCATTTT; CDR3 protein: CAISDGRPQHF
V gene: TRBV4-3; CDR3 length: 15; clone size: few; J gene: TRBJ2-7; D gene: .; CDR3 DNA: TGCGCCAGCAGCCAAGAAGGTGCGTCTTCCTACGAGCAGTACTTC; CDR3 protein: CASSQEGASSYEQYF
V gene: TRBV25-1; CDR3 length: 16; clone size: .; J gene: TRBJ2-5; D gene: .; CDR3 DNA: TGTGCCTGCAGTGCCGCCCCGCCGACTAGGGTGGAGACCCAGTACTTC; CDR3 protein: CACSAAPPTRVETQYF
V gene: TRBV10-3; CDR3 length: 13; clone size: many; J gene: TRBJ2-7; D gene: .; CDR3 DNA: TGTGCCATTATGACCCCCATTTCCTACGAGCAGTACTTC; CDR3 protein: CAIMTPISYEQYF
V gene: TRBV2; CDR3 length: 12; clone size: .; J gene: TRBJ1-1; D gene: .; CDR3 DNA: TGTGCCAGCACCGAGGATGGGTGGCGGGCTTTCTTT; CDR3 protein: CASTEDGWRAFF
V gene: TRBV19; CDR3 length: 15; clone size: .; J gene: TRBJ1-1; D gene: TRBD1; CDR3 DNA: TGTGCCAGTAGTGGGACAGGGGGCGGGAACACTGAAGCTTTCTTT; CDR3 protein: CASSGTGGGNTEAFF
V gene: TRBV20-1; CDR3 length: 14; clone size: many; J gene: TRBJ1-2; D gene: .; CDR3 DNA: TGCAGTACACAAGAGGCCCGGCAGGTCTATGGCTACACCTTC; CDR3 protein: CSTQEARQVYGYTF
V gene: TRBV7-2; CDR3 length: 13; clone size: .; J gene: TRBJ2-7; D gene: TRBD2; CDR3 DNA: TGTGCTAGTCTTAGCGGGACTCGAGGGGAGCAGTACTTC; CDR3 protein: CASLSGTRGEQYF
V gene: TRBV7-6; CDR3 length: 14; clone size: many; J gene: TRBJ1-5; D gene: .; CDR3 DNA: TGTGCCAGCAGCTTAGCTCCGGCGTCTCAGCCCCAGCATTTT; CDR3 protein: CASSLAPASQPQHF
V gene: TRBV25-1; CDR3 length: 11; clone size: few; J gene: TRBJ2-7; D gene: .; CDR3 DNA: TGTGCCACCTACAGGGCCCACGAGCAGTACTTC; CDR3 protein: CATYRAHEQYF
V gene: TRBV5-4; CDR3 length: 15; clone size: .; J gene: TRBJ1-2; D gene: TRBD1; CDR3 DNA: TGTGCCAGCAGCTTGAGACAGGGAGATTCCTATGGCTACACCTTC; CDR3 protein: CASSLRQGDSYGYTF
V gene: TRBV7-2; CDR3 length: 20; clone size: once; J gene: TRBJ1-3; D gene: TRBD1; CDR3 DNA: TGTGCCAGCAGGCTTTCGCCGACAGGGGAAATTTGTGAATCTGGAAACACCATATATTTT; CDR3 protein: CASRLSPTGEICESGNTIYF
V gene: TRBV19; CDR3 length: 14; clone size: many; J gene: TRBJ1-1; D gene: TRBD1; CDR3 DNA: TGTGCCAGTAGAGTGGGCAGGGGGTTCACTGAAGCTTTCTTT; CDR3 protein: CASRVGRGFTEAFF
V gene: TRBV2; CDR3 length: 13; clone size: many; J gene: TRBJ1-1; D gene: TRBD1; CDR3 DNA: TGTGCCAGCAGCGTCCGGGACAGGGGTGAAGCTTTCTTT; CDR3 protein: CASSVRDRGEAFF
V gene: TRBV7-3; CDR3 length: 15; clone size: .; J gene: TRBJ1-6; D gene: TRBD1; CDR3 DNA: TGTGCCAGCAGCGGCTCCGGGACAGTAAATTCACCCCTCCACTTT; CDR3 protein: CASSGSGTVNSPLHF
V gene: TRBV29-1; CDR3 length: 12; clone size: many; J gene: TRBJ2-7; D gene: TRBD1; CDR3 DNA: TGCAGCGTCAAGGGACAGGTGGACGAGCAGTACTTC; CDR3 protein: CSVKGQVDEQYF
V gene: TRBV7-9; CDR3 length: 15; clone size: .; J gene: TRBJ2-6; D gene: .; CDR3 DNA: TGTGCCAGCAGCTTAGGACAGCCCAGGGCCAACGTCCTGACTTTC; CDR3 protein: CASSLGQPRANVLTF
V gene: TRBV7-2; CDR3 length: 18; clone size: few; J gene: TRBJ1-6; D gene: .; CDR3 DNA: TGTGCCAACCAGTTCCTGGGACAAATATTCTCCTATAATTCACCCCTCCACTTT; CDR3 protein: CANQFLGQIFSYNSPLHF
V gene: TRBV29-1; CDR3 length: 14; clone size: once; J gene: TRBJ1-4; D gene: TRBD1; CDR3 DNA: TGCAGCGTTGGGACAGGGGGCGCCGGGGAAAAACTGTTTTTT; CDR3 protein: CSVGTGGAGEKLFF
V gene: TRBV29-1; CDR3 length: 14; clone size: .; J gene: TRBJ2-5; D gene: .; CDR3 DNA: TGCAGCGTTAGTCCGACAGGACTCGCAGAGACCCAGTACTTC; CDR3 protein: CSVSPTGLAETQYF
V gene: TRBV29-1; CDR3 length: 14; clone size: few; J gene: TRBJ2-7; D gene: TRBD2; CDR3 DNA: TGCAGCGTTGCGGGTAGCGGGAAATCCTACGAGCAGTACTTC; CDR3 protein: CSVAGSGKSYEQYF
V gene: TRBV9; CDR3 length: 17; clone size: many; J gene: TRBJ2-2; D gene: TRBD1; CDR3 DNA: TGTGCCAGCAGCATCTCAAGACAGGGGAGGAACACCGGGGAGCTGTTTTTT; CDR3 protein: CASSISRQGRNTGELFF
V gene: TRBV29-1; CDR3 length: 11; clone size: many; J gene: TRBJ1-1; D gene: .; CDR3 DNA: TGCAGCGTTGTTGTTCCAACTGAAGCTTTCTTT; CDR3 protein: CSVVVPTEAFF
V gene: TRBV10-3; CDR3 length: 14; clone size: .; J gene: TRBJ2-5; D gene: TRBD1; CDR3 DNA: TGTGCCATCAGGCAGACAGGGGGGCGGGAGAGCCAGTACTTC; CDR3 protein: CAIRQTGGRESQYF
V gene: TRBV29-1; CDR3 length: 14; clone size: .; J gene: TRBJ2-7; D gene: TRBD2; CDR3 DNA: TGCAGCGTTGCGACTAGCAGTGCCCCCTACGAGCAGTACTTC; CDR3 protein: CSVATSSAPYEQYF
V gene: TRBV25-1; CDR3 length: 13; clone size: many; J gene: TRBJ1-1; D gene: TRBD1; CDR3 DNA: TGTGCCAGCAGCGCAGGGGGCGACACTGAAGCTTTCTTT; CDR3 protein: CASSAGGDTEAFF
V gene: TRBV10-3; CDR3 length: 15; clone size: many; J gene: TRBJ1-1; D gene: .; CDR3 DNA: TGTGCCATCAGTGAGTCGGGGGGGAGGAACACTGAAGCTTTCTTT; CDR3 protein: CAISESGGRNTEAFF
V gene: TRBV7-2; CDR3 length: 14; clone size: .; J gene: TRBJ1-1; D gene: .; CDR3 DNA: TGTGCCAGCAGATCATACGGGGAGGTCCCTGAAGCTTTCTTT; CDR3 protein: CASRSYGEVPEAFF
V gene: TRBV9; CDR3 length: 14; clone size: .; J gene: TRBJ1-2; D gene: TRBD1; CDR3 DNA: TGTGCCAGCAGCGTAGCAGGGGGCCCTCATGGCTACACCTTC; CDR3 protein: CASSVAGGPHGYTF
V gene: TRBV7-9; CDR3 length: 15; clone size: once; J gene: TRBJ1-6; D gene: .; CDR3 DNA: TGTGCCAGCAGCTTAGTTGGGTGGTCTAATTCACCCCCCCACTTT; CDR3 protein: CASSLVGWSNSPPHF
V gene: TRBV7-2; CDR3 length: 17; clone size: .; J gene: TRBJ2-7; D gene: TRBD1; CDR3 DNA: TGTGCCAGCAGCTTTCAAGGGACCGGGACAGAGGGTCACGAGCAGTACTTC; CDR3 protein: CASSFQGTGTEGHEQYF
V gene: TRBV12-3/TRBV12-4; CDR3 length: 15; clone size: .; J gene: TRBJ1-2; D gene: .; CDR3 DNA: TGTGCCAGCAGTCCCCGGGGTGGGGTAGGAGATGGCTACACCTTC; CDR3 protein: CASSPRGGVGDGYTF